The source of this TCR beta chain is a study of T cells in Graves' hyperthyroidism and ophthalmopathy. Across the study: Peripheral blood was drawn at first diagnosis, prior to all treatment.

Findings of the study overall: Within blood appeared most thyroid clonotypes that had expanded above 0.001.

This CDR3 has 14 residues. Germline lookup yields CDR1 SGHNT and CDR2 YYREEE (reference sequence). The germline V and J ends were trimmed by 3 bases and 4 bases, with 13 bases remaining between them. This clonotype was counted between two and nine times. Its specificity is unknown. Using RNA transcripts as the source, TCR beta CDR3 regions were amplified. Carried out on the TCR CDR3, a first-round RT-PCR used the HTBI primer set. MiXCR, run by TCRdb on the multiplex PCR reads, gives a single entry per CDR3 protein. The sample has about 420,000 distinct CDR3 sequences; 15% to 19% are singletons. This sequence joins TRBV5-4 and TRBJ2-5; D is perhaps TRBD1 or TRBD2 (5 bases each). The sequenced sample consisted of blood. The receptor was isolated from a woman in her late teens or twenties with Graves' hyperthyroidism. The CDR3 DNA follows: TGTGCCAGCAGCTCCGGGACGAACGGAGAGACCCAGTACTTC. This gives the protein CASSSGTNGETQYF.